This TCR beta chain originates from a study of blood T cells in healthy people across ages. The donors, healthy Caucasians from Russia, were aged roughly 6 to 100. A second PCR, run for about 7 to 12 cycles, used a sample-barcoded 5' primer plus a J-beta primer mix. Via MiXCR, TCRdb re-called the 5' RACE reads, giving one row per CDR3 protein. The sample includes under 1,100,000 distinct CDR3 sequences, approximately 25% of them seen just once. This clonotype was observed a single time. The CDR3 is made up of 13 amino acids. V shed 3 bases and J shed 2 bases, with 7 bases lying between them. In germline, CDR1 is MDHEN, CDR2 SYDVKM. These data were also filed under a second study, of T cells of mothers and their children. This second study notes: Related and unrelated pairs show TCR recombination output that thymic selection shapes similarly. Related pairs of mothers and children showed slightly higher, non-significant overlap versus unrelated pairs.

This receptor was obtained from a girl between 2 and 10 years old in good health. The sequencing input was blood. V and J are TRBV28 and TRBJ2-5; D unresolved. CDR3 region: CASSFYRQETQYF. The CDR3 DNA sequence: TGTGCCAGCAGTTTCTATCGACAAGAGACCCAGTACTTC.